This passage covers 32 T cell receptor beta chains from one sample sequenced in a study of pediatric ulcerative colitis. The assay was immunoSEQ multiplex PCR, and TCRdb's table has in-frame clones only and misses some. The sample includes approximately 5,200 clones, 89% of them seen just once. The specimen was blood. These TCRs come from a boy between 5 and 17 years old with mild ulcerative colitis.

The chain joins TRBV5-8 to TRBJ1-1; 7 bases align to TRBD1. V gave up 0 bases and J gave up 5 bases; unmatched junction bases: 4. The CDR3 sequence is 14 residues long. Germline CDR1 and CDR2: SGHTS and YDEGEE. Written as DNA, the CDR3 is TGTGCCAGCAGCTTGGGCAGGGGGGGGACTGAAGCTTTCTTT. It translates to CASSLGRGGTEAFF.

This clone was counted a few times. The V and J genes are TRBV15 and TRBJ1-4; weak D call: TRBD1 (5 bases). CDR1 is LNHNV, CDR2 YYDKDF, per germline (reference sequence). V lost 8 bases to trimming and J lost 3 bases, with 16 bases between them. This CDR3 region has 15 residues. The CDR3 nucleotides are TGTGCCACCGGGGGGAAGGCGCGGTCTAATGAAAAACTGTTTTTT. As protein: CATGGKARSNEKLFF.

The chain carries TRBV6-1 and TRBJ2-7; maybe TRBD2 (6 bases). CDR1 MNHNS and CDR2 SASEGT come from the germline V gene. Trimming removed 6 bases at V and 2 bases at J, with 11 bases between. The CDR3 length is 13 residues. The CDR3 region has the DNA TGTGCCAGCAGACAAGCGGGCCCCTACGAGCAGTACTTC. Its translation: CASRQAGPYEQYF.

The chain links TRBV5-1 to TRBJ1-2, with 7 bases lining up with TRBD1. Trimming removed 4 bases from V and 6 bases from J; junction bases left unmatched: 9. Germline V CDR1 and CDR2: SGHRS, YFSETQ. The length of the CDR3 is 14 residues. The CDR3 bases are TGCGCCAGCAGCCCGGGACAGCCAAGGGATGGCTACACCTTC. It translates to CASSPGQPRDGYTF.

The chain has TRBV27 and TRBJ1-1; tentatively, D is TRBD1 (5 bases). CDR3 length: 15 residues. With 6 bases removed from V and 7 bases from J, the gap between germline ends came to 21 bases. The V gene's germline CDR1 is MNHEY and CDR2 SMNVEV (reference sequence). The CDR3 here is CASRVIWGNPGEAFF. In nucleotides, the CDR3 is TGTGCCAGCAGGGTCATATGGGGGAACCCTGGTGAAGCTTTCTTT.

CDR3: CASSYSEGAPEDGYTF. In DNA form, the CDR3 reads TGTGCCAGCAGTTACTCGGAAGGGGCGCCCGAGGATGGCTACACCTTC. The rearrangement uses TRBV6-5 and TRBJ1-2; tentative D call: TRBD1 (5 bases). The CDR3 is made up of 16 amino acids. Trimming removed 0 bases from V and 6 bases from J, with 17 bases in between. CDR1 is MNHEY, CDR2 SVGAGI, per germline.

Notes on this clone: The sample has other DNA sequences that encode this CDR3 too. In nucleotides, the CDR3 is TGCAGCGTTTCCTGGGACCGAGGGTCCCAGTACTTC. Protein sequence: CSVSWDRGSQYF. V usage is TRBV29-1 and J usage is TRBJ2-5; D is possibly TRBD1 or TRBD2 (5 bases each). Trimming shortened V by 5 bases and J by 9 bases, and 16 bases separated the two germline ends. Germline V gene lookup returns CDR1 SQVTM and CDR2 ANQGSEA. CDR3 length: 12 residues. Looking up the rest from reference TRBV29-1 and TRBJ2-5 gives the full variable domain: SAVISQKPSRDICQRGTSLTIQCQVDSQVTMMFWYRQQPGQSLTLIATANQGSEATYESGFVIDKFPISRPNLTFSTLTVSNMSPEDSSIYLCSVSWDRGSQYFGPGTRLLVL.

This rearrangement joins TRBV19 to TRBJ2-7; 9 nucleotides agree with TRBD1. The CDR3 extends over 15 amino acids. The ends lost 5 bases at V and 6 bases at J; junction bases unmatched: 11. Looked up from germline, CDR1 is LNHDA and CDR2 is SQIVND (reference sequence). CDR3 region: CASSVPGQGLSEQYF. The CDR3 DNA is TGTGCCAGTAGTGTTCCGGGACAGGGCCTAAGCGAGCAGTACTTC.

The chain is built from TRBV19 and TRBJ1-5; 9 bases map to TRBD1. The CDR3 loop spans 13 amino acids. After removal of 5 bases from V and 5 bases from J, the junction contained 1 base not matched to a gene. Germline V gives CDR1 LNHDA, CDR2 SQIVND (reference sequence). In DNA, the CDR3 is TGTGCCAGTAGTGGGACAGGGCATCAGCCCCAGCATTTT. Translated: CASSGTGHQPQHF.

In its sample, this clone was seen once. The rearrangement uses TRBV6-6 and TRBJ2-7, with TRBD2 identical over 11 bases. Looked up from germline, CDR1 is MNHNY and CDR2 is SVGAGI (reference sequence). Germline trimming cut 7 bases from V and 4 bases from J; bases unmatched to any gene: 9. This CDR3 has 15 residues. CDR3 region: CASTSSGRYLYEQYF. CDR3 bases: TGTGCCAGCACCTCTAGCGGGAGGTACCTTTACGAGCAGTACTTC.

This clone appeared once. J is TRBJ2-1 and V is TRBV19, with 7 bases matching TRBD2. The CDR3 is 16 amino acids. Germline CDR1 is LNHDA and CDR2 is SQIVND (reference sequence). V was pared by 1 base and J by 8 bases, with 11 bases of the junction left unmatched. CDR3 coding DNA: TGTGCCAGTAGTATAGGGGCGGGAGTGATTTTAGATGAGCAGTTCTTC. This translates into CASSIGAGVILDEQFF.

J is TRBJ2-7 and V is TRBV27; weak D call: TRBD2 (5 bases). The length of the CDR3 is 16 residues. With 3 bases removed from V and 0 bases from J, the gap between germline ends came to 15 bases. The germline CDR1 and CDR2 sequences are MNHEY and SMNVEV (reference sequence). CDR3 bases: TGTGCCAGCAGTTTGCAGAACAGAGGGCCCTCCTACGAGCAGTACTTC. Protein product: CASSLQNRGPSYEQYF.

The chain links TRBV5-8 to TRBJ2-3; D gene unclear. Deletions cut 7 bases from V and 0 bases from J, with 18 bases between. The CDR3 runs 16 residues. The germline V gene has CDR1 SGHTS and CDR2 YDEGEE. CDR3 amino acids: CASQTRIWESTDTQYF. DNA of the CDR3: TGTGCCAGCCAAACCCGGATCTGGGAAAGCACAGATACGCAGTATTTT. Filled out from reference TRBV5-8 and TRBJ2-3, the complete variable domain reads EAGVTQSPTHLIKTRGQQATLRCSPISGHTSVYWYQQALGLGLQFLLWYDEGEERNRGNFPPRFSGRQFPNYSSELNVNALELEDSALYLCASQTRIWESTDTQYFGPGTRLTVL.

This chain links TRBV5-5 with TRBJ2-3; TRBD1 might be the D (6 bases). Germline V gene data show CDR1 as SGHKS and CDR2 as YYEKEE (reference sequence). The CDR3 covers 17 residues. Trimming took 3 bases from V and 6 from J, leaving 23 bases between them. This CDR3 reads CASSWWGHTSATDTQYF. Here the CDR3 DNA reads TGTGCCAGCAGCTGGTGGGGACACACTTCCGCTACCGATACGCAGTATTTT.

The V gene is TRBV2, the J gene TRBJ2-1; 13 bases fit TRBD2. With V trimmed by 6 bases and J by 6 bases, 8 bases remained unmatched. The CDR3 extends over 16 amino acids. Germline CDR1 and CDR2: SNHLY and FYNNEI. The CDR3 reads CASRYQLAGGTNEQFF. DNA for the CDR3: TGTGCCAGCAGGTATCAACTAGCGGGAGGGACCAATGAGCAGTTCTTC. Full variable domain (remainder filled in from reference TRBV2 and TRBJ2-1): EPEVTQTPSHQVTQMGQEVILRCVPISNHLYFYWYRQILGQKVEFLVSFYNNEISEKSEIFDDQFSVERPDGSNFTLKIRSTKLEDSAMYFCASRYQLAGGTNEQFFGPGTRLTVL.

J is TRBJ1-3 and V is TRBV7-2, with unresolved D. Looked up from germline, CDR1 is SGHTA and CDR2 is FQGNSA. The CDR3 is made up of 17 amino acids. Trimming shortened V by 1 base and J by 0 bases, and 13 bases separated the two germline ends. The CDR3 region is CASSLDPNGFSGNTIYF. CDR3 DNA: TGTGCCAGCAGCTTAGACCCGAACGGTTTCTCTGGAAACACCATATATTTT.

The V call is TRBV7-6, the J call TRBJ1-1; D is ambiguous. Trimming removed 2 bases at V and 7 bases at J, with 14 bases between. This CDR3 has 14 residues. Germline V lookup: CDR1 SGHVS, CDR2 FNYEAQ. The CDR3 sequence: CASSLSTFGSEAFF. In DNA form, the CDR3 reads TGTGCCAGCAGCTTATCCACCTTTGGCAGTGAAGCTTTCTTT.

This clone was detected only once. The V and J genes are TRBV6-4 and TRBJ2-2; TRBD2 aligns across 9 bases. V lost 5 bases and J lost 5; bases outside the gene matches: 0. This CDR3 has 13 residues. Germline CDR1 and CDR2: MRHNA and SNTAGT. DNA of the CDR3: TGTGCCAGCAGTACTAGCGGGACCGGGGAGCTGTTTTTT. It specifies CASSTSGTGELFF.

V usage is TRBV6-1 and J usage is TRBJ1-1; 7 bases agree with TRBD1. The V segment lost 5 bases and the J segment 11 bases; nucleotides outside the gene matches: 11. The CDR3 sequence is 13 residues long. Germline CDR1 MNHNS, CDR2 SASEGT. The CDR3 DNA reads as TGTGCCAGCAGTCGAACAACAGGGGAATGGGCTTTCTTT. This translates into CASSRTTGEWAFF.

The J gene is TRBJ2-5, the V gene TRBV5-1; the match to TRBD1 covers 7 bases. CDR3 length: 13 residues. Losses at the gene ends were 0 bases for V and 5 bases for J; bases not matched to a gene: 1. Germline CDR1 SGHRS, CDR2 YFSETQ. This chain's CDR3 is CASSLAGGETQYF. CDR3 DNA sequence: TGCGCCAGCAGCTTGGCAGGGGGTGAGACCCAGTACTTC.

This chain links TRBV6-5 with TRBJ2-1; 11 bases line up with TRBD2. This CDR3 is built from 12 residues. V trimming: 5 bases; J trimming: 12 bases; junction bases outside the gene matches: 3. Germline V gene lookup returns CDR1 MNHEY and CDR2 SVGAGI. CDR3: CASSEGTSGQFF. The DNA of the CDR3 is TGTGCCAGCAGTGAGGGGACTAGCGGGCAGTTCTTC.

The chain carries TRBV4-1 and TRBJ2-5; possible D gene TRBD2, 5 bases. The germline V gene has CDR1 MGHRA and CDR2 YSYEKL. The CDR3 is 19 amino acids. Trimming removed 4 bases at V and 5 bases at J, with 29 bases between. CDR3 protein: CASSRVSPPRAPQRETQYF. The CDR3, as DNA: TGCGCCAGCAGCCGAGTAAGTCCCCCAAGGGCACCACAGCGGGAGACCCAGTACTTC.

This sequence joins TRBV28 and TRBJ1-5; the match to TRBD1 covers 8 bases. V shed 4 bases, J shed 3 bases, and the junction held 17 bases outside the gene matches. The CDR3 totals 19 residues. The germline V gene has CDR1 MDHEN and CDR2 SYDVKM. The CDR3 DNA reads TGTGCCAGCAGTTCAGACGATATGACAGGGGCTCAAACCAATCAGCCCCAGCATTTT. Encoded protein: CASSSDDMTGAQTNQPQHF.

This chain joins TRBV7-9 and TRBJ1-5, with no clear D. V lost 3 bases to trimming and J lost 0 bases, with 3 bases between them. This CDR3 contains 13 residues. Germline V gene sequence: CDR1 SEHNR, CDR2 FQNEAQ (reference sequence). The CDR3 DNA reads as TGTGCCAGCAGCTTCAGTAGCAATCAGCCCCAGCATTTT. This encodes CASSFSSNQPQHF.

The chain is built from TRBV6-5 and TRBJ2-5; unclear D gene. This CDR3 has 13 residues. The V end lost 3 bases, the J end lost 4 bases, and 9 bases lay between the germline ends. CDR1 is MNHEY, CDR2 SVGAGI, per germline. CDR3 sequence (DNA): TGTGCCAGCAGTTATTATAAGGGAGAGACCCAGTACTTC. Its translation is CASSYYKGETQYF.

CDR3 DNA: TGTGCCAGCAGTTTATTTTTCTCATATGGGAGAGGACGGAACACGACCTACGAGCAGTACTTC. Residues: CASSLFFSYGRGRNTTYEQYF. The gene calls are TRBV28 and TRBJ2-7; tentatively, D is TRBD2 (5 bases). Trimming cost V 1 base and J 2 bases, with 30 bases left between them. Germline CDR1 and CDR2: MDHEN and SYDVKM. CDR3 length equals 21 residues. Full variable domain (rest looked up from reference TRBV28 and TRBJ2-7): DVKVTQSSRYLVKRTGEKVFLECVQDMDHENMFWYRQDPGLGLRLIYFSYDVKMKEKGDIPEGYSVSREKKERFSLILESASTNQTSMYLCASSLFFSYGRGRNTTYEQYFGPGTRLTVT.

The chain joins TRBV13 to TRBJ1-2, with 7 nucleotides matching TRBD1. Germline assignment: CDR1 PRHDT and CDR2 FYEKMQ (reference sequence). CDR3 size: 15 residues. Trimming at V came to 5 bases and at J to 3 bases, leaving 9 bases not matched to a gene. The DNA for the CDR3 is TGTGCCAGCAGCGGAAGAAAACAGGGGTACTATGGCTACACCTTC. Its protein product is CASSGRKQGYYGYTF.

The chain recombines TRBV7-3 with TRBJ2-1; TRBD2 matches 10 bases. After removal of 6 bases from V and 7 bases from J, the junction contained 15 bases not matched to a gene. CDR3 size: 17 residues. Germline-derived CDR1 and CDR2 are SGHTA and FQGTGA. CDR3 coding DNA: TGTGCCAGCAGTTCTACCCCCAGCGGGAGGGCCGCAAATGAGCAGTTCTTC. It translates to CASSSTPSGRAANEQFF.

This rearrangement joins TRBV28 to TRBJ1-2; weak D call: TRBD1 (5 bases). Trimming shortened V by 8 bases and J by 3 bases, and 16 bases separated the two germline ends. Per germline, CDR1 MDHEN and CDR2 SYDVKM. The CDR3 covers 14 residues. In DNA, the CDR3 is TGTGCCAGCCGCAGACCCAGGGAGGACTATGGCTACACCTTC. Its translation is CASRRPREDYGYTF.

This sequence joins TRBV5-6 and TRBJ2-1; a weak D match, TRBD2 (6 bases). Germline lookup yields CDR1 SGHDT and CDR2 YYEEEE. Trimming took 7 bases from V and 4 from J, leaving 12 bases between them. This CDR3 is built from 13 residues. The CDR3 is CASFGGNYNEQFF. The CDR3, as DNA: TGTGCCAGCTTTGGCGGGAATTACAATGAGCAGTTCTTC.

The rearrangement uses TRBV6-5 and TRBJ1-1; D might be TRBD1 (5 bases). Germline V gene data show CDR1 as MNHEY and CDR2 as SVGAGI. The CDR3 is 14 residues long. Trimming took off 0 bases at V and 2 bases at J, with 7 bases between the two ends. DNA of the CDR3: TGTGCCAGCAGTTACTCTGGGGGAAACACTGAAGCTTTCTTT. Translated: CASSYSGGNTEAFF.

The CDR3 bases are TGCGCCAGCAGCCTAGAACTAGCGGGTCCCTACGAGCAGTACTTC. Amino acids: CASSLELAGPYEQYF. The chain joins TRBV5-1 to TRBJ2-7, with TRBD2 matching 9 bases. The CDR3 loop spans 15 amino acids. CDR1 SGHRS and CDR2 YFSETQ come from the germline V gene. V lost 4 bases, J lost 2 bases, and 7 bases stayed unmatched.